This T cell receptor (beta chain) was captured in a study of vaccination and CD4 T cells after COVID-19. V lost 6 bases and J lost 3, with 11 bases in between. Germline V gives CDR1 KGHDR, CDR2 SFDVKD. The CDR3 contains 14 residues. Sequencing of DNA taken from cultured CD4+ T cells relied on the Oncomine TCR Beta short-read assay. Using its own MiXCR run on the PCR reads, TCRdb lists one record per CDR3 protein. The sample records fewer than 9,000 distinct CDR3 sequences, around 50% being singletons. This clonotype was detected a few times. Its specificity is unknown. Treatment denoted: approximately 10-day PBMC culture with coronavirus spike peptide pools or control peptides (ViraFEST assay). The collection of CD4+ T cells from the unexposed donor took place before the COVID-19 pandemic (2011-2018).

Sequencing input: CD4+ T cells from blood, cultured in vitro. This sequence originates from a human donor in good health. The chain combines TRBV24-1 with TRBJ1-5; no definite D call. Here the CDR3 DNA reads TGTGCCACCAGTTCGCCGAGATCCAATCAGCCCCAGCATTTT. Its translation is CATSSPRSNQPQHF.